This passage covers 26 T cell receptor beta chains from one sample sequenced in a study of blood T cell repertoires in COVID-19. Clones were read by immunoSEQ multiplex PCR, and TCRdb kept only the in-frame ones, dropping some. The table shows roughly 250,000 clones, with around 82% occurring only once. The material sequenced was peripheral blood. Receptor source: a man aged 50 to 59 with active or convalescent COVID-19.

The chain has TRBV19 and TRBJ2-5, with a possible D match to TRBD1 (6 bases). The V and J ends lost 10 bases and 5 bases respectively, with 17 bases between them. This CDR3 is built from 13 residues. CDR1 and CDR2 (germline): LNHDA, SQIVND (reference sequence). The CDR3: CATKYRDRETQYF. CDR3 nucleotides: TGTGCCACCAAATACAGGGACCGGGAGACCCAGTACTTC.

This chain links TRBV30 with TRBJ2-1; 8 nucleotides match TRBD2. CDR1 and CDR2 from the germline V gene are GTSNPN and SVGIG (reference sequence). The ends lost 0 bases at V and 5 bases at J; junction bases unmatched: 3. The CDR3 sequence is 14 residues long. The CDR3 sequence: CAWSVSGADNEQFF. The CDR3 nucleotides are TGTGCCTGGAGTGTTAGCGGGGCCGACAATGAGCAGTTCTTC.

The J gene is TRBJ2-2, the V gene TRBV5-1, with TRBD2 matching over 12 bases. The J segment lost 6 bases and the V segment lost 0 bases, leaving 3 bases of the junction unmatched. CDR3 length equals 16 residues. Germline loops: CDR1 SGHRS, CDR2 YFSETQ. DNA of the CDR3: TGCGCCAGCAGCTTGGTACTAGCGGGGGGAGCCGGGGAGCTGTTTTTT. It codes for CASSLVLAGGAGELFF.

The V and J genes are TRBV6-2 or TRBV6-3 and TRBJ1-5; D might be TRBD1 (6 bases). Trimming left V 5 bases short and J 3 bases short, with 14 bases between. Germline V lookup: CDR1 MNHEY, CDR2 SVGEGT. The CDR3 extends over 15 amino acids. CDR3 sequence (DNA): TGTGCCAGCAGTAGCTGGGACACACCCAATCAGCCCCAGCATTTT. It codes for CASSSWDTPNQPQHF.

This chain uses TRBV28 with TRBJ2-7; the match to TRBD1 covers 9 bases. Looked up from germline, CDR1 is MDHEN and CDR2 is SYDVKM. The CDR3 totals 16 residues. V dropped 5 bases and J dropped 0; count of bases not matched to a gene: 8. The CDR3 nucleotides read TGTGCCAGCAGTGGAACAGGGGGCCTTAGCTCCTACGAGCAGTACTTC. Its translation is CASSGTGGLSSYEQYF.

The chain employs TRBV4-2 and TRBJ2-7, with a weak D call TRBD1 (6 bases). The ends were cut back, 1 base at V and 2 bases at J, with 9 bases in the middle. The germline V gene encodes CDR1 LGHNA and CDR2 YNFKEQ. This CDR3 is 14 amino acids long. CDR3 sequence (DNA): TGTGCCAGCAGCCAAGGCCAGGGGACCTACGAGCAGTACTTC. Its protein is CASSQGQGTYEQYF.

J is TRBJ1-2 and V is TRBV28; 9 nucleotides match TRBD1. Germline V gene lookup returns CDR1 MDHEN and CDR2 SYDVKM. V was pared by 5 bases and J by 7 bases, with 11 bases of the junction left unmatched. The CDR3 has 15 amino acids. Here the CDR3 DNA reads TGTGCCAGCAGTATCGAACCGGGACAGGGCTCTGGCTACACCTTC. Residues: CASSIEPGQGSGYTF.

The CDR3 region is CASSLIGGAGETQYF. The CDR3 bases are TGTGCCAGCAGCTTGATCGGGGGGGCCGGAGAGACCCAGTACTTC. V usage is TRBV5-4 and J usage is TRBJ2-5, with 8 bases fitting TRBD2. This CDR3 spans 15 amino acids. The V segment lost 1 base and the J segment 4 bases; nucleotides outside the gene matches: 6. Germline V gene lookup returns CDR1 SGHNT and CDR2 YYREEE (reference sequence). Full variable domain (rest looked up from reference TRBV5-4 and TRBJ2-5): ETGVTQSPTHLIKTRGQQVTLRCSSQSGHNTVSWYQQALGQGPQFIFQYYREEENGRGNFPPRFSGLQFPNYSSELNVNALELDDSALYLCASSLIGGAGETQYFGPGTRLLVL.

Details on this clone: The same CDR3 can be traced to other DNA sequences in this sample. This chain links TRBV9 with TRBJ2-3; the match to TRBD2 covers 10 bases. V shed 0 bases and J 3 bases; nucleotides not matched to a gene: 7. Germline V CDR1 and CDR2: SGDLS, YYNGEE. The CDR3 has 17 residues. Here the CDR3 reads CASSVEASGGDTDTQYF. As DNA, the CDR3 is TGTGCCAGCAGCGTAGAAGCTAGCGGGGGAGATACAGATACGCAGTATTTT.

The DNA for the CDR3 is TGTGCCAGCACCGGGACAGAAAATTCACCCCTCCACTTT. It is translated as CASTGTENSPLHF. The V gene is TRBV19, the J gene TRBJ1-6, with 7 bases aligning to TRBD1. The V segment lost 9 bases and the J segment 7 bases; nucleotides outside the gene matches: 6. This CDR3 has 13 residues. CDR1 is LNHDA and CDR2 is SQIVND in the germline V gene (reference sequence). The variable domain in full, with the rest retrieved from reference TRBV19 and TRBJ1-6, is DGGITQSPKYLFRKEGQNVTLSCEQNLNHDAMYWYRQDPGQGLRLIYYSQIVNDFQKGDIAEGYSVSREKKESFPLTVTSAQKNPTAFYLCASTGTENSPLHFGNGTRLTVT.

The gene calls are TRBV11-2 and TRBJ2-7; 9 positions agree with TRBD2. Germline CDR1 SGHAT, CDR2 FQNNGV. This CDR3 is built from 14 residues. The V and J ends lost 5 bases and 3 bases, in that order; junction bases with no gene match: 5. In DNA form, the CDR3 reads TGTGCCAGCAGCGGAGCGGGGGGAGGCTACGAGCAGTACTTC. Its protein is CASSGAGGGYEQYF. Full variable domain (rest looked up from reference TRBV11-2 and TRBJ2-7): EAGVAQSPRYKIIEKRQSVAFWCNPISGHATLYWYQQILGQGPKLLIQFQNNGVVDDSQLPKDRFSAERLKGVDSTLKIQPAKLEDSAVYLCASSGAGGGYEQYFGPGTRLTVT.

The chain is built from TRBV30 and TRBJ1-6; 7 nucleotides line up with TRBD1. The CDR3 runs to 14 residues. Germline trimming cut 2 bases from V and 7 bases from J; bases unmatched to any gene: 5. CDR1 and CDR2 (germline): GTSNPN, SVGIG (reference sequence). The CDR3, as DNA: TGTGCCTGGAGTAACGGACAGGCCAATTCACCCCTCCACTTT. Amino acids: CAWSNGQANSPLHF.

This chain links TRBV11-2 with TRBJ1-4; 9 bases are a match to TRBD1. The germline CDR1 and CDR2 sequences are SGHAT and FQNNGV. This CDR3 comprises 16 residues. V dropped 4 bases and J dropped 5; count of bases not matched to a gene: 8. The CDR3: CASSSGTGLGNEKLFF. CDR3 sequence (DNA): TGTGCCAGCAGCTCCGGGACAGGGCTGGGAAATGAAAAACTGTTTTTT.

This clone was recorded a few times. This chain joins TRBV11-3 and TRBJ2-3; 16 nucleotides align to TRBD2. This CDR3 is 16 amino acids long. V shed 4 bases, J shed 5 bases, and the junction held 3 bases outside the gene matches. CDR1 is SGHNT and CDR2 is YENEEA in the germline V gene. The CDR3 is CASSSGLAGGRDTQYF. The CDR3 DNA reads as TGTGCCAGCAGCTCGGGACTAGCGGGGGGGCGAGATACGCAGTATTTT.

As concerns this clone: The sample has other DNA sequences that encode this CDR3 too. The rearrangement joins TRBV7-3 to TRBJ1-1, with D perhaps TRBD1 (6 bases). The germline CDR1 and CDR2 sequences are SGHTA and FQGTGA. Trimming removed 6 bases at V and 1 base at J, with 9 bases between. The CDR3 runs to 13 residues. CDR3 amino acids: CASSSTGNTEAFF. The CDR3 DNA follows: TGTGCCAGCAGTTCGACAGGGAACACTGAAGCTTTCTTT.

V is TRBV30 and J is TRBJ1-4, with 11 bases identical to TRBD1. This CDR3 has 17 amino acids. Unmatched junction bases numbered 8, after V lost 5 bases and J lost 0 bases. From germline, CDR1 is GTSNPN and CDR2 SVGIG (reference sequence). This CDR3 is CAWFRDRGYPTNEKLFF. CDR3 bases: TGTGCCTGGTTCCGGGACAGGGGGTACCCAACTAATGAAAAACTGTTTTTT.

The V gene is TRBV19, the J gene TRBJ2-7, with D perhaps matching TRBD1 (7 bases). Germline CDR1 reads LNHDA; CDR2 reads SQIVND (reference sequence). The V end was cut by 5 bases, the J end by 0 bases, with 11 bases between. The CDR3 is 14 residues long. Here the CDR3 reads CASSGGTVSYEQYF. Here the CDR3 DNA reads TGTGCCAGTAGTGGGGGGACAGTCTCCTACGAGCAGTACTTC.

This clone has just a few counts. The chain recombines TRBV5-1 with TRBJ1-1; the match to TRBD1 covers 7 bases. This CDR3 region has 13 residues. Per the germline V gene, CDR1 is SGHRS and CDR2 is YFSETQ. Unmatched junction bases numbered 8, after V lost 6 bases and J lost 6 bases. The CDR3 loop is CASTTGDHAEAFF. The CDR3 bases are TGCGCCAGCACAACAGGGGATCACGCTGAAGCTTTCTTT.

This clone appeared a few times. This chain connects TRBV4-2 to TRBJ1-5; perhaps TRBD1 as D (5 bases). Trimming pared 0 bases from V and 2 bases from J, leaving 14 bases between. The germline gives CDR1 LGHNA, CDR2 YNFKEQ. The CDR3 loop spans 17 amino acids. In nucleotides, the CDR3 is TGTGCCAGCAGCCAAGATTCCGGGGGGTATGGCAATCAGCCCCAGCATTTT. As protein: CASSQDSGGYGNQPQHF.

The CDR3 sequence: CASSARQGTEAFF. In DNA, the CDR3 is TGTGCCAGCAGTGCTCGCCAGGGAACTGAAGCTTTCTTT. The rearrangement uses TRBV12-3 or TRBV12-4 and TRBJ1-1; TRBD1 is a possible D gene (5 bases). The CDR3 contains 13 residues. V was trimmed by 5 bases and J by 5 bases, leaving 12 bases between them.

This clone was picked up one time. The J gene is TRBJ2-2, the V gene TRBV19; 7 nucleotides match TRBD1. This CDR3 is built from 15 residues. CDR1 LNHDA and CDR2 SQIVND come from the germline V gene (reference sequence). Trimming removed 5 bases from V and 2 bases from J; junction bases left unmatched: 5. CDR3 nucleotide sequence: TGTGCCAGTAGTGTGGGACAGATAAACACCGGGGAGCTGTTTTTT. Protein: CASSVGQINTGELFF.

This chain joins TRBV30 and TRBJ2-4; 8 bases agree with TRBD1. V lost 8 bases and J lost 5; bases outside the gene matches: 11. The CDR3 contains 14 residues. Germline CDR1 reads GTSNPN; CDR2 reads SVGIG (reference sequence). CDR3 loop: CAHDRGGVENIQYF. The CDR3 nucleotides are TGTGCCCATGACAGGGGTGGAGTAGAAAACATTCAGTACTTC.

The rearrangement joins TRBV5-4 to TRBJ2-5; 12 bases are shared with TRBD2. This CDR3 has 16 amino acids. The ends lost 5 bases at V and 2 bases at J; junction bases unmatched: 7. Germline values: CDR1 SGHNT, CDR2 YYREEE (reference sequence). The CDR3 nucleotides are TGTGCCAGCAGGCGTTCGACTAGCGGGGGACAAGAGACCCAGTACTTC. Protein: CASRRSTSGGQETQYF.

The chain joins TRBV2 to TRBJ1-4, with 7 bases lining up with TRBD1. Germline V gives CDR1 SNHLY, CDR2 FYNNEI. The CDR3 loop spans 18 amino acids. J lost 0 bases, V lost 7 bases, and 14 bases had no gene match. This chain's CDR3 is CASNKRAGGLSTNEKLFF. Written as DNA, the CDR3 is TGTGCCAGCAACAAGAGGGCAGGGGGTTTGTCAACTAATGAAAAACTGTTTTTT.

This clone was observed a few times. The rearrangement joins TRBV6-5 to TRBJ2-7, with TRBD1 as a possible D gene (5 bases). CDR1 and CDR2 (germline): MNHEY, SVGAGI. The V and J ends lost 5 bases and 3 bases respectively, with 14 bases between them. This CDR3 comprises 14 residues. CDR3 DNA sequence: TGTGCCAGCAGTATTCCGACAGATGTCTACGAGCAGTACTTC. Translating it yields CASSIPTDVYEQYF.

The chain links TRBV9 to TRBJ1-3; D may be TRBD1 (6 bases). CDR1 and CDR2 (germline): SGDLS, YYNGEE. The length of the CDR3 is 20 residues. With 3 bases removed from V and 0 bases from J, the gap between germline ends came to 25 bases. CDR3 protein: CASSAQDHPGVPSSGNTIYF. As DNA, the CDR3 is TGTGCCAGCAGCGCGCAAGACCACCCAGGGGTTCCGAGCTCTGGAAACACCATATATTTT.